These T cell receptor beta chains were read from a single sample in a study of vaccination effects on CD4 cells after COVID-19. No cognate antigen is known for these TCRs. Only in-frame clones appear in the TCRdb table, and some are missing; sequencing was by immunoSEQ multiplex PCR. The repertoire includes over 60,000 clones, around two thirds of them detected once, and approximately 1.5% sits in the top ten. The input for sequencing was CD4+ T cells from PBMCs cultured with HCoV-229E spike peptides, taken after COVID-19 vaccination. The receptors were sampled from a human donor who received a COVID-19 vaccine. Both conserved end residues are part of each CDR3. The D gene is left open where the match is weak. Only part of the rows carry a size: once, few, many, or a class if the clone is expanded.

cdr3_nt: TGTGCCAGCAGCTTATGGGGAGAGACCCAGTACTTC
cdr3_aa: CASSLWGETQYF
v_call: TRBV7-9
clone_size: -
j_call: TRBJ2-5
d_call: -

cdr3_nt: TGTGCCAGCAGACCCGACAGGGCAGAGACCCAGTACTTC
cdr3_aa: CASRPDRAETQYF
v_call: TRBV6-6
clone_size: -
j_call: TRBJ2-5
d_call: TRBD1

cdr3_nt: TGTGCCAGCAAGAGGGCCAAGACCCAGTACTTC
cdr3_aa: CASKRAKTQYF
v_call: TRBV7-9
clone_size: -
j_call: TRBJ2-5
d_call: -

cdr3_nt: TGTGCCAGCAGCCCCAGAAGGACAGATCAATACACTGAAGCTTTCTTT
cdr3_aa: CASSPRRTDQYTEAFF
v_call: TRBV7-9
clone_size: -
j_call: TRBJ1-1
d_call: -

cdr3_nt: TGTGCCAGCAGTTACTCGGGGGCGGGCATTGGCTACACCTTC
cdr3_aa: CASSYSGAGIGYTF
v_call: TRBV6-5
clone_size: -
j_call: TRBJ1-2
d_call: -

cdr3_nt: TGCAGCGTCCGAGTTAACAGGGGGAGCACAGATACGCAGTATTTT
cdr3_aa: CSVRVNRGSTDTQYF
v_call: TRBV29-1
clone_size: -
j_call: TRBJ2-3
d_call: TRBD1

cdr3_nt: TGCGCCAGCAGCTTTAGAGAGACCCAGTACTTC
cdr3_aa: CASSFRETQYF
v_call: TRBV5-1
clone_size: -
j_call: TRBJ2-5
d_call: -

cdr3_nt: TGTGCCAGCAGTTTTGGGCCGGACACTGAAGCTTTCTTT
cdr3_aa: CASSFGPDTEAFF
v_call: TRBV12-3/TRBV12-4
clone_size: -
j_call: TRBJ1-1
d_call: -

cdr3_nt: TGTGCCAGTGGGGGGGCTGGTCAGCCCCAGCATTTT
cdr3_aa: CASGGAGQPQHF
v_call: TRBV6-6
clone_size: -
j_call: TRBJ1-5
d_call: -

cdr3_nt: TGTGCCAGCAGGTACGGACAGGTTTATGGCTACACCTTC
cdr3_aa: CASRYGQVYGYTF
v_call: TRBV6-5
clone_size: -
j_call: TRBJ1-2
d_call: TRBD1

cdr3_nt: TGCGCCAGCAGCTTGAGACAGGGTACCACCGGGGAGCTGTTTTTT
cdr3_aa: CASSLRQGTTGELFF
v_call: TRBV5-1
clone_size: once
j_call: TRBJ2-2
d_call: TRBD1

cdr3_nt: TGCAGCGTTGAAGAACAGTCCACAGATACGCAGTATTTT
cdr3_aa: CSVEEQSTDTQYF
v_call: TRBV29-1
clone_size: -
j_call: TRBJ2-3
d_call: -

cdr3_nt: TGCGCCAGCAGCTTGCCCACAGGGGAAAAAGGAAACACCATATATTTT
cdr3_aa: CASSLPTGEKGNTIYF
v_call: TRBV5-1
clone_size: few
j_call: TRBJ1-3
d_call: TRBD1

cdr3_nt: TGTGCCAGCAGCACCCCGGGGGGGCAAGAGACCCAGTACTTC
cdr3_aa: CASSTPGGQETQYF
v_call: TRBV9
clone_size: -
j_call: TRBJ2-5
d_call: TRBD2

cdr3_nt: TGTGCCAGCAGCGTAGCGGCAGCGAACACCGGGGAGCTGTTTTTT
cdr3_aa: CASSVAAANTGELFF
v_call: TRBV9
clone_size: -
j_call: TRBJ2-2
d_call: -

cdr3_nt: TGTGCCTGGAGCTCCGGACAGGCTAGCACAGATACGCAGTATTTT
cdr3_aa: CAWSSGQASTDTQYF
v_call: TRBV30
clone_size: once
j_call: TRBJ2-3
d_call: TRBD1

cdr3_nt: TGTGCCAGCAGCCTTCTCCTTGGAAACACCATATATTTT
cdr3_aa: CASSLLLGNTIYF
v_call: TRBV7-3
clone_size: -
j_call: TRBJ1-3
d_call: -

cdr3_nt: TGTGCCAGCAGCCACGGACAGGGAGGAGCTTTCTTT
cdr3_aa: CASSHGQGGAFF
v_call: TRBV7-3
clone_size: -
j_call: TRBJ1-1
d_call: TRBD1

cdr3_nt: TGCGCCAGCAGCCGAGGACTAGCGGGAGGCTCTGGGGCCAACGTCCTGACTTTC
cdr3_aa: CASSRGLAGGSGANVLTF
v_call: TRBV4-1
clone_size: -
j_call: TRBJ2-6
d_call: TRBD2

cdr3_nt: TGTGCCAGCAGCTTAGACCGGGTTCCAGATACGCAGTATTTT
cdr3_aa: CASSLDRVPDTQYF
v_call: TRBV11-2
clone_size: -
j_call: TRBJ2-3
d_call: -

cdr3_nt: TGTGCCAGTGGGGGGAAATTAGGCACTGAAGCTTTCTTT
cdr3_aa: CASGGKLGTEAFF
v_call: TRBV2
clone_size: few
j_call: TRBJ1-1
d_call: -

cdr3_nt: TGTGCCACTGGGGGTGCAACTAATGAAAAACTGTTTTTT
cdr3_aa: CATGGATNEKLFF
v_call: TRBV10-3
clone_size: -
j_call: TRBJ1-4
d_call: -

cdr3_nt: TGTGCCAGTGGGGCGGGGGGCACAGATACGCAGTATTTT
cdr3_aa: CASGAGGTDTQYF
v_call: TRBV19
clone_size: few
j_call: TRBJ2-3
d_call: TRBD2

cdr3_nt: TGTGCCAGCAAGTTCACCGGGACGGGGAACACTGAAGCTTTCTTT
cdr3_aa: CASKFTGTGNTEAFF
v_call: TRBV19
clone_size: -
j_call: TRBJ1-1
d_call: -

cdr3_nt: TGTGCCAGCTCACCCTCAGGGAACACTGAAGCTTTCTTT
cdr3_aa: CASSPSGNTEAFF
v_call: TRBV18
clone_size: -
j_call: TRBJ1-1
d_call: -

cdr3_nt: TGTGCCACCAGGTACGGCAGATCTTGGGACGGCTACACCTTC
cdr3_aa: CATRYGRSWDGYTF
v_call: TRBV15
clone_size: -
j_call: TRBJ1-2
d_call: -

cdr3_nt: TGCGCCAGCAGTGGTCAGGACTCTGGGGCCAACGTCCTGACTTTC
cdr3_aa: CASSGQDSGANVLTF
v_call: TRBV10-2
clone_size: once
j_call: TRBJ2-6
d_call: -

cdr3_nt: TGTGCCAGCAGCCTAAGGAAGGGCAATGAGCAGTTCTTC
cdr3_aa: CASSLRKGNEQFF
v_call: TRBV7-2
clone_size: -
j_call: TRBJ2-1
d_call: -

cdr3_nt: TGTGCCAGTAGTGTCCGGACAGGCCTGAATTCACCCCTCCACTTT
cdr3_aa: CASSVRTGLNSPLHF
v_call: TRBV19
clone_size: few
j_call: TRBJ1-6
d_call: TRBD1

cdr3_nt: TGTGCCTGGATGGGAGGGGGCTTCTGGTTCCCCGGGGAGCTGTTTTTT
cdr3_aa: CAWMGGGFWFPGELFF
v_call: TRBV30
clone_size: once
j_call: TRBJ2-2
d_call: -

cdr3_nt: TGTGCCAGCTCAGCACAGGGGGCGAGTGGCTACACCTTC
cdr3_aa: CASSAQGASGYTF
v_call: TRBV18
clone_size: few
j_call: TRBJ1-2
d_call: TRBD1

cdr3_nt: TGTGCCAGCAGCCAGGGCCCCTCGGGGGAGACCCAGTACTTC
cdr3_aa: CASSQGPSGETQYF
v_call: TRBV27
clone_size: -
j_call: TRBJ2-5
d_call: -

cdr3_nt: TGTGCCAGTGGACAGGGTTCCTATAATTCACCCCTCCACTTT
cdr3_aa: CASGQGSYNSPLHF
v_call: TRBV2
clone_size: -
j_call: TRBJ1-6
d_call: TRBD1

cdr3_nt: TGTGCCAGCAGCTTCCTATCGAACACTGAAGCTTTCTTT
cdr3_aa: CASSFLSNTEAFF
v_call: TRBV5-5
clone_size: few
j_call: TRBJ1-1
d_call: -

cdr3_nt: TGTGCCAGCAGCCAAACAGTGATTAATGAAAAACTGTTTTTT
cdr3_aa: CASSQTVINEKLFF
v_call: TRBV16
clone_size: once
j_call: TRBJ1-4
d_call: -

cdr3_nt: TGTGCCAGCAGATTACAGGGATCAGGGGCCAACGTCCTGACTTTC
cdr3_aa: CASRLQGSGANVLTF
v_call: TRBV6-6
clone_size: -
j_call: TRBJ2-6
d_call: -

cdr3_nt: TGTGCCAGCAGGGGATATAGCAATCAGCCCCAGCATTTT
cdr3_aa: CASRGYSNQPQHF
v_call: TRBV6-5
clone_size: -
j_call: TRBJ1-5
d_call: -

cdr3_nt: TGTGCCAGCAGCTTAGATCCACGGGGAGAAGCTTTCTTT
cdr3_aa: CASSLDPRGEAFF
v_call: TRBV11-2
clone_size: -
j_call: TRBJ1-1
d_call: -

cdr3_nt: TGTGCCAGCAGCTTGGGCCCTGGGACTAGCGGGCGTACCTACAATGAGCAGTTCTTC
cdr3_aa: CASSLGPGTSGRTYNEQFF
v_call: TRBV5-6
clone_size: -
j_call: TRBJ2-1
d_call: TRBD2

cdr3_nt: TGCGCCAGCAGCCCCATCGGGACCCCGAGAGAGACCCAGTACTTC
cdr3_aa: CASSPIGTPRETQYF
v_call: TRBV5-1
clone_size: -
j_call: TRBJ2-5
d_call: -

cdr3_nt: TGTGCCAGTACTCCCCTCTCGGAGGGAAACACCATATATTTT
cdr3_aa: CASTPLSEGNTIYF
v_call: TRBV19
clone_size: -
j_call: TRBJ1-3
d_call: -

cdr3_nt: TGCGCCAGCAGCCAAGAGGGCAGCTCCCAAGAGACCCAGTACTTC
cdr3_aa: CASSQEGSSQETQYF
v_call: TRBV23-1
clone_size: -
j_call: TRBJ2-5
d_call: -

cdr3_nt: TGTGCCAGCAGCTTAGGGACAAGCCTTGAAGCTTTCTTT
cdr3_aa: CASSLGTSLEAFF
v_call: TRBV11-2
clone_size: -
j_call: TRBJ1-1
d_call: -